The 8 T cell receptor beta chains below were found in one sample sequenced in a study of T cell responses to AZD1222 COVID-19 vaccine. The table came from immunoSEQ multiplex PCR; TCRdb's copy has only in-frame clones and leaves some out. Among about 120,000 clones listed, about 87% were seen once. The sample here was peripheral blood, taken 28 days after the second AZD1222 dose. Receptor source: an adult who received the AZD1222 COVID-19 vaccine.

The rearrangement links TRBV25-1 to TRBJ1-2, with D hard to call. CDR1 is MGHDK and CDR2 is SYGVNS in the germline V gene. Trimming left V 4 bases short and J 6 bases short, with 6 bases between. CDR3 length: 11 amino acids. CDR3 sequence (DNA): TGTGCCAGCAGTGGTGGCCATGGCTACACCTTC. It translates to CASSGGHGYTF.

V usage is TRBV10-1 and J usage is TRBJ2-4, with D maybe TRBD2 (5 bases). V was shortened by 4 bases and J by 6 bases, with 10 bases between the two germline ends. The CDR3 totals 13 residues. Germline assignment: CDR1 WNHNN and CDR2 SYGVQD (reference sequence). The DNA of the CDR3 is TGCGCCAGCAGTGGGAACGGGATAAACATTCAGTACTTC. Translating it yields CASSGNGINIQYF.

The chain combines TRBV7-9 with TRBJ1-2; no definite D call. CDR1 and CDR2 (germline): SEHNR, FQNEAQ (reference sequence). Trimming took off 0 bases at V and 7 bases at J, with 9 bases between the two ends. CDR3 length: 13 amino acids. The CDR3 region is CASSLAAGGGYTF. The DNA of the CDR3 is TGTGCCAGCAGCTTAGCGGCAGGAGGTGGCTACACCTTC. Based on the CDR3 plus reference TRBV7-9 and TRBJ1-2, the full variable domain is DTGVSQNPRHKITKRGQNVTFRCDPISEHNRLYWYRQTLGQGPEFLTYFQNEAQLEKSRLLSDRFSAERPKGSFSTLEIQRTEQGDSAMYLCASSLAAGGGYTFGSGTRLTVV.

The chain has TRBV7-9 and TRBJ2-3, with 8 bases identical to TRBD2. CDR3 length: 16 residues. V shed 5 bases, J shed 5 bases, and the junction held 12 bases outside the gene matches. In germline, CDR1 is SEHNR, CDR2 FQNEAQ (reference sequence). For the CDR3, the DNA is TGTGCCAGCAGCCCGGCGGGGGGCCCTCTGAGAGATACGCAGTATTTT. Its protein product is CASSPAGGPLRDTQYF.

The rearrangement joins TRBV7-9 to TRBJ1-1; D unresolved. The CDR3 has 14 residues. The V and J ends lost 3 bases and 1 base respectively, with 9 bases between them. Germline loops: CDR1 SEHNR, CDR2 FQNEAQ (reference sequence). DNA for the CDR3: TGTGCCAGCAGCTTGGTAGGCGAGAACACTGAAGCTTTCTTT. This gives the protein CASSLVGENTEAFF.

This chain links TRBV5-6 with TRBJ2-2, with D perhaps TRBD1 or TRBD2 (5 bases each). V lost 4 bases to trimming and J lost 7 bases, with 14 bases between them. The V gene's germline CDR1 is SGHDT and CDR2 YYEEEE. The CDR3 sequence is 14 residues long. The CDR3 DNA reads as TGTGCCAGCAGCGGGGGAAGTTGGGTCGGGGAGCTGTTTTTT. It codes for CASSGGSWVGELFF. The variable domain in full, with the rest retrieved from reference TRBV5-6 and TRBJ2-2, is DAGVTQSPTHLIKTRGQQVTLRCSPKSGHDTVSWYQQALGQGPQFIFQYYEEEERQRGNFPDRFSGHQFPNYSSELNVNALLLGDSALYLCASSGGSWVGELFFGEGSRLTVL.

The V and J genes are TRBV28 and TRBJ1-6; D remains ambiguous. Trimming removed 6 bases from V and 4 bases from J, with 13 bases in between. This CDR3 contains 15 residues. The germline CDR1 and CDR2 sequences are MDHEN and SYDVKM. The CDR3 DNA reads TGTGCCAGCAGGAATAGCGCTTTGTATAATTCACCCCTCCACTTT. Translated: CASRNSALYNSPLHF.

As for this clone: Additional DNA sequences in this sample encode the identical CDR3. The chain couples TRBV5-1 to TRBJ2-3, with D perhaps TRBD2 (6 bases). CDR1 is SGHRS and CDR2 is YFSETQ in the germline V gene. With 4 bases removed from V and 3 bases from J, the gap between germline ends came to 9 bases. This CDR3 is 13 amino acids long. The CDR3 reads CASSPGGTDTQYF. In DNA form, the CDR3 reads TGCGCCAGCAGCCCCGGGGGTACAGATACGCAGTATTTT.